The clone carrying this T cell receptor (delta chain) was seen a handful of times. Its target is not known. TCRdb pairs this DNA with a much larger clone's protein that differs at residue 12, likely a read error; the protein shown was translated from the DNA. The CDR3 covers 18 residues. In germline, CDR1 is GEAIGNYY, CDR2 EKD. The source of the sample is a study of DNA immune sequencing with unique molecular identifiers. Study-level background: Sequencing used genomic DNA of immunomagnetically enriched buffy-coat γδ T cells. Enriched γδ T-cell DNA input was 90 to 100 ng; non-enriched PBMC DNA input was around 1,000 ng. Findings and limits, study-wide: The most frequent TRD pairing among healthy donor clonotypes was TRDV2-TRDJ1. Top 5 clonotypes made up over half of productive TRD molecules in several healthy donors.

Primers for all 8 TRDV and 4 TRDJ genes amplified genomic DNA in 32-plex. In about 3 barcoding PCR cycles, molecules received a 12-nucleotide UMI, then adapter PCR followed. TCRdb fed the multiplex PCR reads into CATT to redo clone calling. Of a few thousand delta-chain clones in the sample, around 13% were seen once. The receptor was isolated from a human donor in good health. The sample comprised gamma-delta T cells enriched from blood buffy coat, or unenriched PBMCs (not recorded which). The chain combines TRDV2 with TRDJ3; 7 positions agree with TRDD3. As DNA, the CDR3 is TGTGCCTGTGACACTCTACTGGGGAGCTCCTGGGGCACCCGACAGATGTTTTTC. Translated: CACDTLLGSSWGTRQMFF.